The next 13 T cell receptor beta chains were all read from a single sample in a study of post-analysis software for immune sequencing data. The study, taken as a whole, reports: In patients, about 5 TRBV segments were more frequent than in controls, with TRBV5-6, TRBV5-1 and TRBV20-1 among them.

The antigens for these receptors are not known. Unique molecular identifiers were carried by the TCR beta cDNA libraries. TCRdb called the PCR reads again in MiXCR, with one record for every CDR3 protein. The data show 400,000 to 500,000 distinct CDR3 sequences, approximately 37% seen once. The sequencing input was blood. The receptors here all came from a girl under 10 years old with multiple sclerosis.

Only a few counts were recorded for this clonotype. V and J are TRBV5-1 and TRBJ2-7, with TRBD1 matching 8 bases. This CDR3 is built from 15 residues. The germline CDR1 and CDR2 sequences are SGHRS and YFSETQ. V shed 4 bases and J 0 bases; nucleotides not matched to a gene: 6. The CDR3 protein is CASSTWTGTSYEQYF. CDR3 nucleotides: TGCGCCAGCAGCACCTGGACAGGGACCTCCTACGAGCAGTACTTC. Full variable domain (remainder filled in from reference TRBV5-1 and TRBJ2-7): KAGVTQTPRYLIKTRGQQVTLSCSPISGHRSVSWYQQTPGQGLQFLFEYFSETQRNKGNFPGRFSGRQFSNSRSEMNVSTLELGDSALYLCASSTWTGTSYEQYFGPGTRLTVT.

CDR3 residues: CSALGDRGLEKLFF. CDR3 nucleotide sequence: TGCAGCGCCCTGGGGGACAGGGGGCTTGAAAAACTGTTTTTT. The rearrangement joins TRBV29-1 to TRBJ1-4, with 12 bases that match TRBD1. Germline trimming cut 7 bases from V and 7 bases from J; bases unmatched to any gene: 7. CDR1 is SQVTM, CDR2 ANQGSEA, per germline. This CDR3 spans 14 amino acids. Drawing the rest from reference TRBV29-1 and TRBJ1-4, the complete variable domain is SAVISQKPSRDICQRGTSLTIQCQVDSQVTMMFWYRQQPGQSLTLIATANQGSEATYESGFVIDKFPISRPNLTFSTLTVSNMSPEDSSIYLCSALGDRGLEKLFFGSGTQLSVL.

The chain recombines TRBV29-1 with TRBJ2-5, with 11 positions matching TRBD2. V trimming: 2 bases; J trimming: 7 bases; junction bases outside the gene matches: 3. Germline assignment: CDR1 SQVTM and CDR2 ANQGSEA. The CDR3 extends over 13 amino acids. The CDR3 loop reads CSVEPGTSGTQYF. CDR3 sequence (DNA): TGCAGCGTTGAACCCGGGACTAGCGGGACCCAGTACTTC.

CDR3 in DNA: TGTGCCAGCAGCCAGCCGAGGACAGGGGGTGACAATGAGCAGTTCTTC. This sequence encodes CASSQPRTGGDNEQFF. This chain links TRBV4-2 with TRBJ2-1, with TRBD1 matching over 10 bases. The CDR3 sequence is 16 residues long. V dropped 3 bases and J dropped 5; count of bases not matched to a gene: 7. Germline V gene data show CDR1 as LGHNA and CDR2 as YNFKEQ.

The rearrangement links TRBV5-1 to TRBJ1-5; D remains ambiguous. The V end was cut by 1 base, the J end by 2 bases, with 10 bases between. Germline loops: CDR1 SGHRS, CDR2 YFSETQ. The CDR3 covers 15 residues. The CDR3 DNA reads TGCGCCAGCAGCTTGAGCGGATCCGGCAATCAGCCCCAGCATTTT. Translating gives CASSLSGSGNQPQHF.

This chain links TRBV12-3 or TRBV12-4 with TRBJ2-7, with D perhaps TRBD1 (6 bases). The CDR3 extends over 14 amino acids. V was cut by 6 bases and J by 0 bases, with 12 bases left in between. This CDR3 is CASRQDRSSYEQYF. The CDR3 bases are TGTGCCAGCAGGCAAGACAGGTCCTCCTACGAGCAGTACTTC.

The genes are TRBV20-1 and TRBJ2-1, with 9 bases aligning to TRBD1. CDR1 is DFQATT and CDR2 is SNEGSKA in the germline V gene (reference sequence). The CDR3 consists of 15 residues. V gave up 5 bases and J gave up 6 bases; unmatched junction bases: 11. CDR3 amino acids: CSALKPGQGFNEQFF. DNA for the CDR3: TGCAGTGCTCTAAAACCGGGACAGGGCTTCAATGAGCAGTTCTTC.

This clonotype was picked up a small number of times. The genes are TRBV5-6 and TRBJ2-5, with D unclear. Trimming took off 4 bases at V and 2 bases at J, with 12 bases between the two ends. Germline V lookup: CDR1 SGHDT, CDR2 YYEEEE. The CDR3 extends over 14 amino acids. CDR3 nucleotide sequence: TGTGCCAGCAGCGGCCTTTCGACACAAGAGACCCAGTACTTC. It encodes CASSGLSTQETQYF. The variable domain in full, with the rest retrieved from reference TRBV5-6 and TRBJ2-5, is DAGVTQSPTHLIKTRGQQVTLRCSPKSGHDTVSWYQQALGQGPQFIFQYYEEEERQRGNFPDRFSGHQFPNYSSELNVNALLLGDSALYLCASSGLSTQETQYFGPGTRLLVL.

This chain connects TRBV12-3 or TRBV12-4 to TRBJ1-6; the match to TRBD1 covers 9 bases. The CDR3 is 16 residues long. Trimming at V came to 5 bases and at J to 13 bases, leaving 15 bases not matched to a gene. The CDR3 nucleotides read TGTGCCAGCAGTCCCACTACGGGACAGGGAATATCTCCCCTCCACTTT. This codes for CASSPTTGQGISPLHF.

The chain combines TRBV6-1 with TRBJ1-6; weak D call: TRBD1 (6 bases). CDR1 is MNHNS, CDR2 SASEGT, per germline. The CDR3 length is 17 residues. Trimming left V 6 bases short and J 4 bases short, with 19 bases between. The chain's CDR3 is CASSLWGGLVYNSPLHF. The CDR3 coding sequence is TGTGCCAGCAGCCTCTGGGGGGGCCTAGTTTATAATTCACCCCTCCACTTT.

This chain uses TRBV16 with TRBJ2-7, with D possibly being TRBD1 (6 bases). With 2 bases removed from V and 0 bases from J, the gap between germline ends came to 11 bases. In germline, CDR1 is KGHSY, CDR2 FQNENV. This CDR3 contains 15 residues. The CDR3 region has the DNA TGTGCCAGCAGCCAACTACAGGGTAGCTCCTACGAGCAGTACTTC. This translates into CASSQLQGSSYEQYF.

In this sample, this clonotype turned up a few times. The chain uses TRBV11-1 and TRBJ2-7; 7 bases align to TRBD1. This CDR3 region has 16 residues. The V gene end was trimmed by 1 base and the J gene end by 0 bases; junction bases not matched to a gene: 6. CDR1 is SGHAT, CDR2 FQDESV, per germline (reference sequence). CDR3 sequence: CASSLVTGVSSYEQYF. The CDR3 DNA reads TGTGCCAGCAGCTTAGTAACAGGGGTCAGCTCCTACGAGCAGTACTTC.

J is TRBJ2-7 and V is TRBV28; the D gene is possibly TRBD1 (6 bases). The V end was cut by 5 bases, the J end by 6 bases, with 14 bases between. This CDR3 region has 13 residues. Germline CDR1 MDHEN, CDR2 SYDVKM. CDR3 sequence: CASSPNQGGEQYF. CDR3 bases: TGTGCCAGCAGTCCCAACCAAGGGGGCGAGCAGTACTTC. Variable domain in full (rest from reference TRBV28 and TRBJ2-7): DVKVTQSSRYLVKRTGEKVFLECVQDMDHENMFWYRQDPGLGLRLIYFSYDVKMKEKGDIPEGYSVSREKKERFSLILESASTNQTSMYLCASSPNQGGEQYFGPGTRLTVT.